This T cell receptor (beta chain) was identified during a study of CXCR3-negative and CXCR3-positive naive CD8 T cells. The study's findings and limits: TCR interaction strength was inferred from TRB CDR3 physicochemistry, as CD5 matched across naive subsets. Hydrophobicity of TRB CDR3s was greater in CXCR3-positive naive cells than in CXCR3-negative naive cells.

UMI-labeled 5' RACE yielded the TRB cDNA libraries. Reanalyzing the 5' RACE reads, TCRdb keeps one entry per CDR3 protein, without DNA. This sample's table reports around 150,000 distinct CDR3 sequences. On this clonotype itself: Its specificity is not known.

The sequence was collected from a human donor in good health. Some clones in this sample may be carry-over from other donors' samples. The sample comprised naive CXCR3+ CD8+ T cells from blood. As for subset: CD45RO-CCR7+CD27+CD95- naive CD8+ T cells expressing CXCR3 (TNR3+).

This chain's CDR3 is CASSPLAGETQYF. The chain links TRBV12-3 or TRBV12-4 to TRBJ2-5; TCRdb names TRBD2, which stays unverified in the absence of DNA. This CDR3 has 13 amino acids.